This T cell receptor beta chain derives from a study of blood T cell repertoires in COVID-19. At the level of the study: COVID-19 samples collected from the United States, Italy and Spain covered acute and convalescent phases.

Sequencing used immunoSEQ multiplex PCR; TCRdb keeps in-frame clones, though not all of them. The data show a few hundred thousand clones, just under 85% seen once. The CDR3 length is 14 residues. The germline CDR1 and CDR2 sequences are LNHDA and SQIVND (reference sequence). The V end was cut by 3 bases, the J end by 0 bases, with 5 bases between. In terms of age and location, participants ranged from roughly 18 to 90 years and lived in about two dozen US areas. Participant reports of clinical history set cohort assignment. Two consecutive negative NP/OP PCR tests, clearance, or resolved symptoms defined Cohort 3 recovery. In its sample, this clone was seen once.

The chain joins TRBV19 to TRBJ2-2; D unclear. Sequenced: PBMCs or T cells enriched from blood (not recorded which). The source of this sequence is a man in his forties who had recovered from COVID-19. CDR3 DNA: TGTGCCAGTAGTATTTTCTCGAACACCGGGGAGCTGTTTTTT. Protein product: CASSIFSNTGELFF.